Listed below are T cell receptor beta chains from one sample, sequenced in a study of blood T cell repertoires in COVID-19. Clones were sequenced by immunoSEQ multiplex PCR, and TCRdb holds only the in-frame ones, with some missing. Of 85,000 to 100,000 clones listed, 60% to 85% were seen once; the top ten hold about 8.7%. Input material: peripheral blood. These receptors all stem from a man in his forties or fifties who had recovered from COVID-19. CDR3s include the opening cysteine and the closing phenylalanine or tryptophan. A D gene is named only where the DNA matches it firmly. Only some rows state a clone size, as once, few, many or a class for expanded clones.

>NA|TRBV27|TRBJ1-6|TRBD1
TGTGCCAGCAGACTCACAGGGGATTACTCACCCCTCCACTTT
CASRLTGDYSPLHF
>NA|TRBV20-1|TRBJ1-2|NA
TGCAGTGCTAGTTGGGGGGGAGCTAACTATGGCTACACCTTC
CSASWGGANYGYTF
>NA|TRBV28|TRBJ1-5|NA
TGTGCCAGCAGGAAAGGACAGAACAATCAGCCCCAGCATTTT
CASRKGQNNQPQHF
>NA|TRBV15|TRBJ1-2|NA
TGTGCCACCAGCAGAGATCGGCAGGCTTATGGCTACACCTTC
CATSRDRQAYGYTF
>NA|TRBV18|TRBJ1-6|TRBD1
TGTGCCAGCTCACCGCCCCGACAGGGAACCCACTCACCCCTCCACTTT
CASSPPRQGTHSPLHF
>NA|TRBV12-5|TRBJ1-1|NA
TGTGCTAGTGGAATGACAGGGAACACTGAAGCTTTCTTT
CASGMTGNTEAFF
>NA|TRBV28|TRBJ2-2|NA
TGTGCCAGCAGCTCCATAGGGGGGGTCACCGGGGAGCTGTTTTTT
CASSSIGGVTGELFF
>once|TRBV5-6|TRBJ2-2|NA
TGTGCCAGCAGCGCGACTCTGCCTGGGGAGCTGTTTTTT
CASSATLPGELFF
>NA|TRBV30|TRBJ2-3|TRBD2
TGTGCCTGGAGTCAAATAGCGGGGGGGCGAGATACGCAGTATTTT
CAWSQIAGGRDTQYF
>NA|TRBV6-2/TRBV6-3|TRBJ2-4|TRBD2
TGTGCCAGCAGTTACGGGCTAGCGGGAGTGGCCAAAAACATTCAGTACTTC
CASSYGLAGVAKNIQYF
>NA|TRBV10-3|TRBJ1-5|NA
TGTGCCATCAGTGAGAGCGATAGCAATCAGCCCCAGCATTTT
CAISESDSNQPQHF
>NA|TRBV5-1|TRBJ1-2|TRBD1
TGCGCCAGCAGCCCCGGACAGGGGTATGGCTACACCTTC
CASSPGQGYGYTF
>NA|TRBV28|TRBJ1-1|NA
TGTGCCAGCAGTTTACCCTTAACAGGGTTTGGAGCTTTCTTT
CASSLPLTGFGAFF
>NA|TRBV6-2/TRBV6-3|TRBJ2-1|TRBD2
TGTGCCAGCAGTTACGTTCCCCAGACGGGAGGCAATGAGCAGTTCTTC
CASSYVPQTGGNEQFF
>NA|TRBV7-2|TRBJ2-4|NA
TGTGCCAGCAGCTTAGTGCGAGTGGGTGGCAGGGGAAACATTCAGTACTTC
CASSLVRVGGRGNIQYF
>many|TRBV30|TRBJ1-1|NA
TGTGCCTGGAGTGTATCCTGGAACACTGAAGCTTTCTTT
CAWSVSWNTEAFF
>NA|TRBV30|TRBJ1-2|NA
TGTGCCTGGAGTCGGTACAGCTATGGCTACACCTTC
CAWSRYSYGYTF
>NA|TRBV7-6|TRBJ2-7|TRBD2
TGTGCCAGCAGCTTATCGGGGGGGCCTGACGAGCAGTACTTC
CASSLSGGPDEQYF
>NA|TRBV9|TRBJ2-7|NA
TGTGCCAGCAGCCCAACTATAGGACAGTCCAACCACGAGCAGTACTTC
CASSPTIGQSNHEQYF
>NA|TRBV7-2|TRBJ2-5|NA
TGTGCCAGCAGCTTGGGGCCAGCGCAAGAGACCCAGTACTTC
CASSLGPAQETQYF
>NA|TRBV9|TRBJ1-4|TRBD1
TGTGCCAGCAGTAATGGACAGGGGGTCTTTAATGAAAAACTGTTTTTT
CASSNGQGVFNEKLFF
>few|TRBV2|TRBJ1-2|TRBD1
TGTGCCAGCAGTTCCGACAGGGAAGGAGGCTACACCTTC
CASSSDREGGYTF
>NA|TRBV18|TRBJ2-2|NA
TGTGCCAGCTCACCGTCTAGAACCGGGGAGCTGTTTTTT
CASSPSRTGELFF
>NA|TRBV12-3/TRBV12-4|TRBJ2-7|NA
TGTGCCAGCAGCCCCTCCGGGTTCGAGCAGTACTTC
CASSPSGFEQYF
>NA|TRBV18|TRBJ2-1|NA
TGTGCCAGCTCACCACCGTTACAGGGAGGGAGTGAGCAGTTCTTC
CASSPPLQGGSEQFF
>NA|TRBV4-1|TRBJ1-1|TRBD1
TGCGCCAGCAGCCAATCGCGTACAGGGGGGGATAAAGCTTTCTTT
CASSQSRTGGDKAFF
>NA|TRBV28|TRBJ1-4|NA
TGTGCCAGTGAGAGGCAAGATAATGAAAAACTGTTTTTT
CASERQDNEKLFF
>NA|TRBV28|TRBJ1-2|TRBD1
TGTGCCAGCGAAGGGGGCTCCTATTATGGCTACACCTTC
CASEGGSYYGYTF
>NA|TRBV7-3|TRBJ2-1|NA
TGTGCCAGCAGCACCCAGGCTGGTGGGGAGCAGTTCTTC
CASSTQAGGEQFF
>NA|TRBV27|TRBJ2-7|TRBD1
TGTGCCAGCAGTGGACTCCGACAGGGAACCTACGAGCAGTACTTC
CASSGLRQGTYEQYF
>NA|TRBV7-8|TRBJ2-3|TRBD1
TGTGCCAGCAGCGGGGGCGCAGGGGGCTTTGCAGATACGCAGTATTTT
CASSGGAGGFADTQYF
>once|TRBV7-2|TRBJ1-1|NA
TGTGCCAGCAGCTTAGGTCTGGGCGAGAACACTGAAGCTTTCTTT
CASSLGLGENTEAFF